This T cell receptor (beta chain) was sequenced in a study of blood T cell repertoires in COVID-19. Per the original data handling: Reference gene primer amplification gave estimated nucleated cell counts. Libraries were prepared by immunoSEQ multiplex PCR; TCRdb keeps only in-frame clonotypes and omits some of them. V and J calls and clone size are those listed in that table; D and trimming were worked out from the DNA. Of 90,000 to 120,000 clones listed, approximately 84% are singletons. The clonotype originates from a human donor in a cohort sampled during active COVID-19. Sequenced: peripheral blood.

CDR3 DNA sequence: TGCGCCAGCAGCTTATTTCCAGGGATCGATGAGCAGTTCTTC. Protein: CASSLFPGIDEQFF. This chain links TRBV5-1 with TRBJ2-1, with D perhaps TRBD1 (5 bases). The CDR3 is made up of 14 amino acids. The V gene's germline CDR1 is SGHRS and CDR2 YFSETQ. Trimming left V 2 bases short and J 8 bases short, with 14 bases between.